The rows below give T cell receptor beta chains drawn from one sample of a study of neurological immune-mediated disorders. TCRdb recomputed calls from the 5' RACE reads with MiXCR, one row per CDR3 protein. This sample yields around 69,000 distinct CDR3 sequences, of which 9.5% to 13% are seen a single time; roughly 9% belongs to the top ten. Material for sequencing was PBMCs. Every receptor here comes from a man aged 25 to 40 in good health. Both conserved end residues are part of each CDR3. Fields, in order: V gene, D gene, clone size, J gene, CDR3 DNA, CDR3 protein. A D gene is named only where the DNA matches it firmly. The size field is filled for only some rows; it gives once, few, many or a size class.

v_call: TRBV12-3/TRBV12-4; d_call: NA; clone_size: many; j_call: TRBJ2-2; cdr3_nt: TGTGCCAGCAGTTTGTGGCAGGGCGACACCGGGGAGCTGTTTTTT; cdr3_aa: CASSLWQGDTGELFF
v_call: TRBV27; d_call: TRBD1; clone_size: many; j_call: TRBJ1-6; cdr3_nt: TGTGCCAGCAGTCGTCCGGGACAGAATTCACCCCTCCACTTT; cdr3_aa: CASSRPGQNSPLHF
v_call: TRBV24-1; d_call: NA; clone_size: many; j_call: TRBJ1-5; cdr3_nt: TGTGCCACCAGTGGGCAGGGCAATCAGCCCCAGCATTTT; cdr3_aa: CATSGQGNQPQHF
v_call: TRBV3-1; d_call: TRBD1; clone_size: many; j_call: TRBJ2-7; cdr3_nt: TGTGCCAGCAGCCACCGACGGGACAGGGGGCTCGAGCAGTACTTC; cdr3_aa: CASSHRRDRGLEQYF
v_call: TRBV5-5; d_call: NA; clone_size: NA; j_call: TRBJ1-2; cdr3_nt: TGTGCCAGCAGCACGCGCGATCAACTTACAGGCGGAGGCAACTATGGCTACACCTTC; cdr3_aa: CASSTRDQLTGGGNYGYTF
v_call: TRBV11-2; d_call: NA; clone_size: NA; j_call: TRBJ2-3; cdr3_nt: TGTGCCAGCAGCCCGCGGAGAGGCACAGATACGCAGTATTTT; cdr3_aa: CASSPRRGTDTQYF
v_call: TRBV20-1; d_call: NA; clone_size: many; j_call: TRBJ1-6; cdr3_nt: TGCAGTGCTAGCACCCCCGTGTATTCAGGGGCGGCCGGGTCCCTCCACTTT; cdr3_aa: CSASTPVYSGAAGSLHF
v_call: TRBV15; d_call: TRBD1; clone_size: many; j_call: TRBJ2-3; cdr3_nt: TGTGCCATTGCGACAGGGAGCAGCACAGATACGCAGTATTTT; cdr3_aa: CAIATGSSTDTQYF
v_call: TRBV9; d_call: TRBD1; clone_size: many; j_call: TRBJ2-7; cdr3_nt: TGTGCCAGCAGCGTAGGACAGGGGGGATTTGACGAGCAGTACTTC; cdr3_aa: CASSVGQGGFDEQYF
v_call: TRBV20-1; d_call: NA; clone_size: many; j_call: TRBJ1-3; cdr3_nt: TGCAGTGCTAGAGATGGGCGGGTCTCTGGAAACACCATATATTTT; cdr3_aa: CSARDGRVSGNTIYF
v_call: TRBV27; d_call: NA; clone_size: many; j_call: TRBJ2-7; cdr3_nt: TGTGCCAGCAGTTTGGAGGGTGGATACGAGCAGTACTTC; cdr3_aa: CASSLEGGYEQYF
v_call: TRBV5-1; d_call: TRBD2; clone_size: many; j_call: TRBJ2-1; cdr3_nt: TGCGCCAGCAGCTTGGCAGCGGGAGTGGTCAATGAGCAGTTCTTC; cdr3_aa: CASSLAAGVVNEQFF
v_call: TRBV10-3; d_call: NA; clone_size: many; j_call: TRBJ1-1; cdr3_nt: TGTGCCATCAGTGGGTCCCAAAGGGGTACTGAAGCTTTCTTT; cdr3_aa: CAISGSQRGTEAFF
v_call: TRBV29-1; d_call: NA; clone_size: many; j_call: TRBJ2-3; cdr3_nt: TGCAGCGATCGGACACCTAGCACAGATACGCAGTATTTT; cdr3_aa: CSDRTPSTDTQYF
v_call: TRBV7-7; d_call: NA; clone_size: NA; j_call: TRBJ2-5; cdr3_nt: TGTGCCAGCAGCCGTGCCAGCAGCTTCTCGCCGGTCGGCCAAACCCTCCAAGAGACCCAGTACTTC; cdr3_aa: CASSRASSFSPVGQTLQETQYF
v_call: TRBV5-1; d_call: TRBD2; clone_size: many; j_call: TRBJ2-1; cdr3_nt: TGCGCCAGCAGCATCGGGACTAGCGGGGACGCCTACAATGAGCAGTTCTTC; cdr3_aa: CASSIGTSGDAYNEQFF
v_call: TRBV5-1; d_call: NA; clone_size: NA; j_call: TRBJ1-4; cdr3_nt: TGCGCCAGCAGCCCCTTTGGGAGTGAAAAACAGTTTTTT; cdr3_aa: CASSPFGSEKQFF
v_call: TRBV5-1; d_call: NA; clone_size: many; j_call: TRBJ1-1; cdr3_nt: TGCGCCAGCAGCTCCCGGATTGGGGTCACTGAAGCTTTCTTT; cdr3_aa: CASSSRIGVTEAFF
v_call: TRBV7-9; d_call: TRBD1; clone_size: many; j_call: TRBJ1-2; cdr3_nt: TGTGCCAGCAGCCTCCAGACAGGGTTTAATGGCTACACCTTC; cdr3_aa: CASSLQTGFNGYTF
v_call: TRBV7-6; d_call: TRBD1; clone_size: many; j_call: TRBJ1-1; cdr3_nt: TGTGCCAGCAGCCGACAGGGAAACACTGAAGCTTTCTTT; cdr3_aa: CASSRQGNTEAFF
v_call: TRBV5-1; d_call: NA; clone_size: many; j_call: TRBJ1-1; cdr3_nt: TGCGCCAGCAGCTTCGGGGCGGCGAACACTGAAGCTTTCTTT; cdr3_aa: CASSFGAANTEAFF
v_call: TRBV24-1; d_call: NA; clone_size: many; j_call: TRBJ2-1; cdr3_nt: TGTGCCACTAAGAGGGGTAATGAGCAGTTCTTC; cdr3_aa: CATKRGNEQFF
v_call: TRBV5-1; d_call: TRBD1; clone_size: many; j_call: TRBJ2-7; cdr3_nt: TGCGCCAGCAGCTTGGGGACAGGAGAGTTCTACGAGCAGTACTTC; cdr3_aa: CASSLGTGEFYEQYF
v_call: TRBV6-4; d_call: TRBD1; clone_size: many; j_call: TRBJ2-1; cdr3_nt: TGTGCCAGCAGACGAGAGGGACAGGGGGGGTTAGTAGGCGGTGAGCAGTTCTTC; cdr3_aa: CASRREGQGGLVGGEQFF
v_call: TRBV12-3/TRBV12-4; d_call: TRBD2; clone_size: many; j_call: TRBJ2-5; cdr3_nt: TGTGCCAGCAGTTTGTCGCTAGCGGGGTTGGGGGAGACCCAGTACTTC; cdr3_aa: CASSLSLAGLGETQYF
v_call: TRBV28; d_call: NA; clone_size: many; j_call: TRBJ1-4; cdr3_nt: TGTGCCAGCAGCGGAGTTGGTGAAAAACTGTTTTTT; cdr3_aa: CASSGVGEKLFF
v_call: TRBV7-9; d_call: NA; clone_size: NA; j_call: TRBJ1-4; cdr3_nt: TGTGCCAGCAGCCCTCAGGCCCAGAATGAAAAACTGTTTTTT; cdr3_aa: CASSPQAQNEKLFF
v_call: TRBV27; d_call: TRBD1; clone_size: many; j_call: TRBJ1-5; cdr3_nt: TGTGCCAGCGGGACCGGGACAGGCACTAATCAGCCCCAGCATTTT; cdr3_aa: CASGTGTGTNQPQHF
v_call: TRBV5-1; d_call: NA; clone_size: many; j_call: TRBJ2-5; cdr3_nt: TGCGCCAGCAGCTTGATGACGAGTGAAGAGACCCAGTACTTC; cdr3_aa: CASSLMTSEETQYF
v_call: TRBV20-1; d_call: NA; clone_size: many; j_call: TRBJ2-7; cdr3_nt: TGCAGTGCTAGGGACAGTCTGTCCTACGAGCAGTACTTC; cdr3_aa: CSARDSLSYEQYF
v_call: TRBV29-1; d_call: NA; clone_size: many; j_call: TRBJ1-3; cdr3_nt: TGCAGCGTTCAGGGCTCTGGAAACACCATATATTTT; cdr3_aa: CSVQGSGNTIYF
v_call: TRBV20-1; d_call: TRBD2; clone_size: many; j_call: TRBJ2-7; cdr3_nt: TGCAGTGCTAGAGATAGTCGTGCTAGCGGGAGTACTGTCGGGGACGAGCAGTACTTC; cdr3_aa: CSARDSRASGSTVGDEQYF
v_call: TRBV20-1; d_call: TRBD2; clone_size: many; j_call: TRBJ2-2; cdr3_nt: TGCAGTGCTACCGGGACTAGTTTTCCCGGGGAGCTGTTTTTT; cdr3_aa: CSATGTSFPGELFF
v_call: TRBV25-1; d_call: TRBD2; clone_size: many; j_call: TRBJ2-1; cdr3_nt: TGTGCCAGCAGTGGTCTGGACCTACGGGACTACCAAAAAGTAGACAATGAGCAGTTCTTC; cdr3_aa: CASSGLDLRDYQKVDNEQFF
v_call: TRBV5-1; d_call: TRBD2; clone_size: many; j_call: TRBJ2-7; cdr3_nt: TGCGCCAGCAGCTTGGGAGCGGGAAGCTACGAGCAGTACTTC; cdr3_aa: CASSLGAGSYEQYF
v_call: TRBV20-1; d_call: TRBD2; clone_size: many; j_call: TRBJ2-2; cdr3_nt: TGCAGTGCTTTCCCAACTAGCGGGTACACCGGGGAGCTGTTTTTT; cdr3_aa: CSAFPTSGYTGELFF
v_call: TRBV7-6; d_call: NA; clone_size: hyperexpanded; j_call: TRBJ1-1; cdr3_nt: TGTGCCAGCAGCCCCGGGACACCTAACACTGAAGCTTTCTTT; cdr3_aa: CASSPGTPNTEAFF
v_call: TRBV5-5; d_call: TRBD1; clone_size: many; j_call: TRBJ1-4; cdr3_nt: TGTGCCAGCAGCTTGGAGTCCGTTGGCGCAGGGGGAAAACTGTTTTTT; cdr3_aa: CASSLESVGAGGKLFF
v_call: TRBV5-5; d_call: NA; clone_size: many; j_call: TRBJ2-4; cdr3_nt: TGTGCCAGCAGCGCGGGGTACCGAAGGGACATTCAGTACTTC; cdr3_aa: CASSAGYRRDIQYF
v_call: TRBV12-3/TRBV12-4; d_call: NA; clone_size: many; j_call: TRBJ1-2; cdr3_nt: TGTGCCAGCAGCCCCGGGCCACGATATGGCTACACCTTC; cdr3_aa: CASSPGPRYGYTF
v_call: TRBV29-1; d_call: TRBD2; clone_size: NA; j_call: TRBJ2-5; cdr3_nt: TGCAGCGTCGCCACTAGCGACCAAGAGACCCAGTACTTC; cdr3_aa: CSVATSDQETQYF
v_call: TRBV10-2; d_call: TRBD2; clone_size: many; j_call: TRBJ2-4; cdr3_nt: TGCGCCAGCAGTGAGTCGATCCGGCTAGCGGGAGCAAACATTCAGTACTTC; cdr3_aa: CASSESIRLAGANIQYF
v_call: TRBV29-1; d_call: NA; clone_size: many; j_call: TRBJ2-6; cdr3_nt: TGCAGCGTTTCAGACTCTGGGGCCAACGTCCTGACTTTC; cdr3_aa: CSVSDSGANVLTF